Listed below are T cell receptor beta chains from one sample, sequenced in a study of T cell responses to AZD1222 COVID-19 vaccine. Generated by immunoSEQ multiplex PCR, the TCRdb table keeps only in-frame clones and is missing some. The table lists 140,000 to 150,000 clones, just over 90% of them singletons. The specimen was peripheral blood, collected on day 0 of AZD1222 vaccination. The receptors stem from an adult in good health. The CDR3 runs from the conserved cysteine through the conserved F or W. D genes are given only for firm matches. A clone size is listed for some rows: how often the clone was seen (once, few, many), or a class if it is expanded.

j_call | d_call | clone_size | v_call | cdr3_nt | cdr3_aa
TRBJ2-7 | . | few | TRBV27 | TGTGCCAGCAGTTTATCCGTAAGTGGGTACGAGCAGTACTTC | CASSLSVSGYEQYF
TRBJ2-7 | TRBD1 | . | TRBV6-1 | TGTGCCAGCAGTGAAGATGGTGGGACAGGGGCCTACGAGCAGTACTTC | CASSEDGGTGAYEQYF
TRBJ1-2 | . | . | TRBV5-4 | TGTGCCAGCAGCTCCCCGGGACTACTCAACTATGGCTACACCTTC | CASSSPGLLNYGYTF
TRBJ1-4 | . | . | TRBV12-5 | TGTGCTAGTGGATCTACAACTAATGAAAAACTGTTTTTT | CASGSTTNEKLFF
TRBJ1-1 | . | . | TRBV19 | TGTGCCAGTAACCCGGGAGGGAACACTGAAGCTTTCTTT | CASNPGGNTEAFF
TRBJ1-1 | TRBD1 | . | TRBV5-5 | TGTGCCAGCAGCATTACAGGGGATGCTGAAGCTTTCTTT | CASSITGDAEAFF
TRBJ1-2 | . | few | TRBV28 | TGTGCCAGCAGTTTTCCTCTCGATCAGGCGAGGGGGTATGGCTACACCTTC | CASSFPLDQARGYGYTF
TRBJ2-3 | TRBD1 | . | TRBV7-6 | TGTGCCAGCAGCCCGCACCTTTTAACCGACAGGGGCGTCGACCCAGATACGCAGTATTTT | CASSPHLLTDRGVDPDTQYF
TRBJ1-2 | . | . | TRBV14 | TGTGCCAGTACCCCAGGGCAGGGCTATGGCTACACCTTC | CASTPGQGYGYTF
TRBJ2-5 | . | . | TRBV5-1 | TGCGCCAGCAGCTTCAACGGGGTCCAAGAGACCCAGTACTTC | CASSFNGVQETQYF
TRBJ1-2 | TRBD1 | . | TRBV9 | TGTGCCAGCAGCGGGGGGACAGGACGTGGCTACACCTTC | CASSGGTGRGYTF
TRBJ1-4 | . | . | TRBV29-1 | TGCAGCGTTGGTGGGGGCACTAATGAAAAACTGTTTTTT | CSVGGGTNEKLFF
TRBJ2-1 | TRBD2 | . | TRBV6-2/TRBV6-3 | TGTGCCAGCAGCCCACCCCTCGCGGGGGGGCGGTTTGAGCAGTTCTTC | CASSPPLAGGRFEQFF
TRBJ1-3 | . | . | TRBV6-1 | TGTGCCAGCAGTGAAAGAAGAGGGCCCGCTCACTCTGGAAACACCATATATTTT | CASSERRGPAHSGNTIYF
TRBJ2-1 | TRBD2 | . | TRBV11-3 | TGTGCCAGCAGCCTAAGACTAGCGGGGGAGCAGTTCTTC | CASSLRLAGEQFF
TRBJ1-1 | TRBD1 | . | TRBV3-1/TRBV3-2 | TGTGCCAGCAGCCAGGGACAGGGTTCAGGCGACACTGAAGCTTTCTTT | CASSQGQGSGDTEAFF
TRBJ2-7 | . | few | TRBV19 | TGTGCCAGTAGTCCCCAGGGACACCCCGAAACCTACGAGCAGTACTTC | CASSPQGHPETYEQYF
TRBJ1-2 | TRBD1 | . | TRBV9 | TGTGCCAGCAGCGCAGACAGGGGCGACCATGGCTACACCTTC | CASSADRGDHGYTF
TRBJ1-5 | TRBD1 | . | TRBV19 | TGTGCCAGTAGTCCCAGGGGGGTGAGCAATCAGCCCCAGCATTTT | CASSPRGVSNQPQHF
TRBJ2-7 | . | . | TRBV7-8 | TGTGCCAGCAGCTTCGCTGCCGAGCAGTACTTC | CASSFAAEQYF
TRBJ1-5 | . | . | TRBV19 | TGTGCCAGTAGTATGATTGGTAGAGGAGGCAATCAGCCCCAGCATTTT | CASSMIGRGGNQPQHF
TRBJ1-6 | . | . | TRBV4-2 | TGTGCCAGCAGCCTCAGTGGGGAGGGGACCAATTCACCCCTCCACTTT | CASSLSGEGTNSPLHF
TRBJ2-7 | TRBD1 | . | TRBV4-3 | TGCGCCAGCAGCCCCGGACAGGGTTTACGGTACGAGCAGTACTTC | CASSPGQGLRYEQYF
TRBJ2-3 | . | . | TRBV18 | TGTGCCAGCTCACGAGGACGCACAGGGCGGGCAGATACGCAGTATTTT | CASSRGRTGRADTQYF
TRBJ1-2 | . | . | TRBV15 | TGTGCCACCAGCAGAGATGTAGGTTCTAACTATGGCTACACCTTC | CATSRDVGSNYGYTF
TRBJ2-1 | TRBD2 | . | TRBV7-9 | TGTGCCAGCAGCCACCGGGGGGGGCCCCATGAGCAGTTCTTC | CASSHRGGPHEQFF